This T cell receptor beta chain emerged from a study of blood T cell repertoires in COVID-19. Turning to the study itself: Material from acute and convalescent COVID-19 was sourced from the United States, Italy and Spain. Nucleic acid was either cDNA or gDNA, and it came from T cells, B-cell-depleted T cells, or PBMCs.

This clone was observed once. As handled by the study authors: Using reference gene primer amplification, nucleated cell counts were estimated. Produced via immunoSEQ multiplex PCR; TCRdb's table is partial and in-frame only. V and J calls and clone size come straight from that table; D and trimming were deduced from the DNA. The sample records 200,000 to 300,000 clones, about 73% being singletons. The ends were cut back, 4 bases at V and 0 bases at J, with 12 bases in the middle. In germline, CDR1 is SGHRS, CDR2 YFSETQ. The CDR3 consists of 15 residues. The V and J genes are TRBV5-1 and TRBJ2-3; TRBD2 might be the D (5 bases). Sequences were obtained from peripheral blood. This sequence originates from an elderly woman with acute or convalescent COVID-19. The CDR3 nucleotides read TGCGCCAGCAGCCCGGACTTATCTAGCACAGATACGCAGTATTTT. Translated: CASSPDLSSTDTQYF.